This entry describes one T cell receptor (beta chain). Antigen specificity is unknown. This entry belongs to a study of beta chain features in type 1 diabetes. Study-wide background: Patients and healthy donors were similar in age, gender and cell yields. Study-level points and caveats: Among patients with Type 1 diabetes, TCRB CDR3s were moderately but significantly shorter in every one of the four CD4+ subsets. At VDJ recombination sites, type 1 diabetes patients had fewer insertions and more deleted nucleotides. Patients showed naive, central memory and Treg TCRB repertoires that appeared more similar than those of healthy donors.

The study reverse transcribed the entire isolated RNA, so it sequenced expressed TCRB transcripts. TCRdb's copy holds only in-frame clones and misses some; the assay was immunoSEQ multiplex PCR. The profile shows about 260,000 clones, 20% of them singletons. The CDR3 is 15 residues long. Germline assignment: CDR1 MNHEY and CDR2 SVGAGI. The V and J ends lost 2 bases and 5 bases respectively, with 16 bases between them. Via the markers CD45RO/CCR7/CD25/CD127/CD95/CD27, stem cell-like memory, regulatory, central memory and naive CD4+ cells were sorted. V is TRBV6-5 and J is TRBJ2-7; TRBD1 might be the D (6 bases). The TCR originated in a woman in her forties with type 1 diabetes. The specimen was naive CD4+ T cells from blood. CDR3 amino acids: CASSYGGRGVNEQYF. CDR3 nucleotide sequence: TGTGCCAGCAGTTACGGAGGCAGGGGCGTCAACGAGCAGTACTTC.